Shown below are 18 T cell receptor beta chains from a single sample sequenced in a study of breast tumors, draining lymph nodes, adjacent tissues. Samples came from axillary lymph nodes draining the breast cancer. TCRdb processed the multiplex PCR reads anew with MiXCR; each CDR3 protein has one entry. In the table there are 150,000 to 250,000 distinct CDR3 sequences, approximately 33% of which are singletons. Sequencing was done on a sample of axillary lymph node tissue. These receptors originate from a female donor with breast cancer. Some clones in this sample may be carry-over from other donors' samples.

This clonotype was recorded once. This sequence may be a read error, since a much larger clone differs from it by one base. This chain connects TRBV6-1 to TRBJ1-2; D ambiguous. Germline values: CDR1 MNHNS, CDR2 SASEGT. The CDR3 sequence is 15 residues long. CDR3 loop: CDSSEVVRSHYGYTF. The CDR3, as DNA: TGTGACAGCAGTGAAGTGGTGCGCAGCCACTATGGCTACACCTTC.

The sample holds many counts of this clonotype. CDR3 residues: CASSRQGPEQFF. The CDR3 DNA reads TGCGCCAGCAGCAGACAGGGTCCCGAGCAGTTCTTC. J is TRBJ2-1 and V is TRBV10-2; 7 bases map to TRBD1. CDR1 is WSHSY, CDR2 SAAADI, per germline. The CDR3 sequence is 12 residues long. V lost 6 bases, J lost 10 bases, and 6 bases stayed unmatched.

This clonotype came up many times. J is TRBJ2-5 and V is TRBV20-1; 12 positions agree with TRBD2. The CDR3 spans 18 residues. Losses at the gene ends were 3 bases for V and 2 bases for J; bases not matched to a gene: 13. Germline CDR1 is DFQATT and CDR2 is SNEGSKA (reference sequence). The CDR3 is CSASKVLAGGIVQETQYF. The CDR3 bases are TGCAGTGCTAGCAAGGTTCTAGCGGGAGGGATCGTGCAAGAGACCCAGTACTTC.

This clonotype appeared many times. The chain links TRBV3-1 to TRBJ2-2; 7 nucleotides align to TRBD1. Trimming took 7 bases from V and 5 from J; bases not matched to a gene: 7. The V gene's germline CDR1 is LGHDT and CDR2 YNNKEL (reference sequence). The CDR3 runs to 14 residues. This CDR3 is CASTIKGQTGELFF. CDR3 in DNA: TGTGCCAGCACCATTAAGGGACAGACCGGGGAGCTGTTTTTT.

A word on this clonotype: The junction shows a germline mismatch at one end, possibly a read error. The J gene is TRBJ1-4, the V gene TRBV9; a possible D gene is TRBD1 (6 bases). Germline loops: CDR1 SGDLS, CDR2 YYNGEE. The CDR3 runs 15 residues. The CDR3 sequence is CASSVVGGANGKLFF. CDR3 coding DNA: TGTGCCAGCAGCGTAGTCGGGGGGGCTAATGGAAAACTGTTTTTT.

As to this clonotype: This may be a read error: a much more frequent sequence differs by one nucleotide. The chain employs TRBV20-1 and TRBJ2-1, with TRBD2 identical over 9 bases. Per germline, CDR1 DFQATT and CDR2 SNEGSKA (reference sequence). The CDR3 is made up of 17 amino acids. The trim removed 0 bases at V and 4 bases at J, leaving 10 bases unmatched. CDR3 amino acids: CSARDPASGTSYNEQFF. The CDR3 DNA follows: TGCAGTGCTAGAGACCCGGCTAGCGGGACGTCTTACAATGAGCAGTTCTTC.

This clonotype was counted at least ten times. The gene calls are TRBV6-6 and TRBJ2-5; 7 nucleotides agree with TRBD2. This CDR3 spans 14 amino acids. V lost 6 bases to trimming and J lost 2 bases; unmatched junction nucleotides: 6. Germline CDR1 is MNHNY and CDR2 is SVGAGI (reference sequence). CDR3 sequence: CASRPGGLQETQYF. The CDR3 nucleotides read TGTGCCAGCAGACCGGGGGGATTACAAGAGACCCAGTACTTC.

This clonotype has at least ten counts. V is TRBV6-5 and J is TRBJ1-4, with 9 bases lining up with TRBD1. Trimming cost V 4 bases and J 7 bases; bases outside gene matches: 7. CDR1 MNHEY and CDR2 SVGAGI come from the germline V gene. The CDR3 consists of 15 residues. The CDR3 DNA follows: TGTGCCAGCAGTTTCACAGGGGGCGAGGGTGAAAAACTGTTTTTT. Residues: CASSFTGGEGEKLFF.

The chain carries TRBV2 and TRBJ2-7; the D gene is possibly TRBD2 (7 bases). The CDR3 has 14 amino acids. Germline V CDR1 and CDR2: SNHLY, FYNNEI. DNA for the CDR3: TGTACTAGCAGTGCGGGGGACACCTCCTACGAGCAGTACTTC. Protein product: CTSSAGDTSYEQYF.

This clonotype occurred many times. The chain has TRBV2 and TRBJ1-5; D remains unclear. CDR1 is SNHLY and CDR2 is FYNNEI in the germline V gene. The V and J ends lost 7 bases and 2 bases respectively, with 15 bases between them. The CDR3 has 15 amino acids. DNA of the CDR3: TGTGCCAGCACTGGGGAGGGTATCGGCAATCAGCCCCAGCATTTT. It encodes CASTGEGIGNQPQHF.

For this clonotype: A single base separates this from a much larger clone, so it may be a read error. CDR3 DNA: TGTGCCAGCAGTCTCGCCAACAATGGGGGCCACGAGCAGTACTTC. It codes for CASSLANNGGHEQYF. This chain links TRBV12-3 or TRBV12-4 with TRBJ2-7; D might be TRBD1 (6 bases). The length of the CDR3 is 15 residues. Between the trimmed V and J ends, which lost 5 bases and 5 bases, there was a span of 19 bases.

Comment on this clonotype: No DNA is shown, since the ends of the CDR3 on it are uncertain; the CDR3 is the one TCRdb lists. The chain combines TRBV7-8 with TRBJ2-1; TRBD2 is the table's D call, not checked against the DNA. Termini included, the CDR3 measures 17 amino acids. Germline lookup yields CDR1 SGHVS and CDR2 FQNEAQ. CDR3 residues: CASSFYICSASGNEQFF.

This chain uses TRBV6-2 or TRBV6-3 with TRBJ1-2; 8 nucleotides agree with TRBD1. Germline loops: CDR1 MNHEY, CDR2 SVGEGT. CDR3 length: 13 amino acids. Unmatched junction bases numbered 8, after V lost 6 bases and J lost 8 bases. CDR3 coding DNA: TGTGCCAGCAGACCCTGGGACAGGCGGGGCTACACCTTC. Protein sequence: CASRPWDRRGYTF.

The V call is TRBV4-3, the J call TRBJ2-1; 8 bases line up with TRBD2. Germline CDR1 reads LGHNA; CDR2 reads YSLEER. V gave up 0 bases and J gave up 3 bases; unmatched junction bases: 7. The CDR3 totals 17 residues. The CDR3 protein is CASSQEIAGLLYNEQFF. The CDR3 bases are TGCGCCAGCAGCCAAGAAATAGCGGGGCTACTCTACAATGAGCAGTTCTTC.

There are many counts of this clonotype. This sequence joins TRBV5-1 and TRBJ2-2, with TRBD2 matching over 7 bases. The length of the CDR3 is 16 residues. J gave up 5 bases and V 0 bases, and 7 bases lay outside the gene matches. The germline CDR1 and CDR2 sequences are SGHRS and YFSETQ. The CDR3 nucleotides read TGCGCCAGCAGCTTGGACAGCCTGGGGGGGACCGGGGAGCTGTTTTTT. It codes for CASSLDSLGGTGELFF.

This clonotype was detected many times. This chain joins TRBV20-1 and TRBJ1-5; 7 bases are a match to TRBD1. Germline loops: CDR1 DFQATT, CDR2 SNEGSKA (reference sequence). CDR3 size: 15 residues. V was pared by 1 base and J by 6 bases, with 9 bases of the junction left unmatched. In nucleotides, the CDR3 is TGCAGTGCTAGAGGGGACCCAGGGGGGGGTCAGCCCCAGCATTTT. Residues: CSARGDPGGGQPQHF.

Many counts were recorded for this clonotype. The genes are TRBV24-1 and TRBJ2-1; 11 nucleotides agree with TRBD1. There are 14 residues in the CDR3. V lost 7 bases, J lost 7 bases, and 5 bases stayed unmatched. Germline lookup yields CDR1 KGHDR and CDR2 SFDVKD. The CDR3 is CATRDRGPGNEQFF. The CDR3 DNA sequence: TGTGCCACCAGGGACAGGGGGCCTGGGAATGAGCAGTTCTTC.

In the case of this clonotype: A read error may explain this, as a much larger clone is one base away. The CDR3 end shows no conserved phenylalanine or tryptophan, and so a read error is likely. The V gene is TRBV20-1, the J gene TRBJ2-2; 15 nucleotides agree with TRBD2. With 5 bases clipped from V and 6 bases from J, the junction kept 4 bases outside the gene matches. This CDR3 is 15 amino acids long. Germline V gene data show CDR1 as DFQATT and CDR2 as SNEGSKA (reference sequence). The CDR3 region has the DNA TGCAGTGCTTTATGGACTAGCGGGAGGGCCGGGGAGCTGTTTCTT. It specifies CSALWTSGRAGELFL.